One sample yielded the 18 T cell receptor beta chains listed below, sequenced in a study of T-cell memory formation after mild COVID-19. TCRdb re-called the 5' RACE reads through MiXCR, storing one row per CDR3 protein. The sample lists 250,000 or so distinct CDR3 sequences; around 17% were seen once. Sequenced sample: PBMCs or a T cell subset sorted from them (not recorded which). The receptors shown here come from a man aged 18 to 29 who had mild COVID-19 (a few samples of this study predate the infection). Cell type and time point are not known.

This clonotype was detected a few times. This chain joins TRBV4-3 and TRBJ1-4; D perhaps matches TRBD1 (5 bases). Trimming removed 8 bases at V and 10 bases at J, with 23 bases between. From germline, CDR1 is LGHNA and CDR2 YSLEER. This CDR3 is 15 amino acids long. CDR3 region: CASRTRQGARGKLFF. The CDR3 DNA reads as TGCGCCAGCCGGACGCGTCAGGGCGCGAGGGGAAAACTGTTTTTT.

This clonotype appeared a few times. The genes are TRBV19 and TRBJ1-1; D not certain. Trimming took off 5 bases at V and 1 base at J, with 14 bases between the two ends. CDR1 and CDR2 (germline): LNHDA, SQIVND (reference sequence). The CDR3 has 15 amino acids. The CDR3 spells CASSHRELRNTEAFF. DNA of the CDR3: TGTGCCAGTAGTCATCGTGAGTTGAGGAACACTGAAGCTTTCTTT.

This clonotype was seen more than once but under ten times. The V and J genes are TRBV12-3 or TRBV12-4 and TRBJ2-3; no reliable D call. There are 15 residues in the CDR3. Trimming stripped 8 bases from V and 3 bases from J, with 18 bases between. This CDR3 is CASGRVFGPTDTQYF. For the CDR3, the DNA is TGTGCCAGCGGACGGGTCTTTGGGCCTACAGATACGCAGTATTTT.

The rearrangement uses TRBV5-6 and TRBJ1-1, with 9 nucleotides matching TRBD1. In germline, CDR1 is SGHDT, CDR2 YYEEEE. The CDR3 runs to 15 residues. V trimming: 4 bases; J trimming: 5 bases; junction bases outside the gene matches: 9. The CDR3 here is CASSLVQGAWTEAFF. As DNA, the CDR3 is TGTGCCAGCAGCCTCGTACAGGGGGCGTGGACTGAAGCTTTCTTT.

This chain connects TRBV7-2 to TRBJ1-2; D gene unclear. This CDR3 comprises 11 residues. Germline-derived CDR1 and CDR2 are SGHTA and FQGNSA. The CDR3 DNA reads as TGTCCCACCGCAGGAAACTATGGCTACACCTTC. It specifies CPTAGNYGYTF.

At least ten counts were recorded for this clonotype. CDR3 sequence (DNA): TGTGCCAGCAGTTCAAGACTAGCGGGGTTACAGTACGTC. It codes for CASSSRLAGLQYV. The chain links TRBV6-5 to TRBJ2-7; 11 bases align to TRBD2. The CDR3 consists of 13 residues. Losses at the gene ends were 4 bases for V and 10 bases for J; bases not matched to a gene: 6. Germline assignment: CDR1 MNHEY and CDR2 SVGAGI.

CDR3: CASSSSWTVSYEQYF. CDR3 nucleotides: TGTGCCAGCAGTTCCTCATGGACTGTATCCTACGAGCAGTACTTC. The V and J genes are TRBV7-2 and TRBJ2-7, with a weak D call TRBD2 (5 bases). V gave up 6 bases and J gave up 1 base, with 16 bases separating them. This CDR3 is built from 15 residues. Germline V lookup: CDR1 SGHTA, CDR2 FQGNSA.

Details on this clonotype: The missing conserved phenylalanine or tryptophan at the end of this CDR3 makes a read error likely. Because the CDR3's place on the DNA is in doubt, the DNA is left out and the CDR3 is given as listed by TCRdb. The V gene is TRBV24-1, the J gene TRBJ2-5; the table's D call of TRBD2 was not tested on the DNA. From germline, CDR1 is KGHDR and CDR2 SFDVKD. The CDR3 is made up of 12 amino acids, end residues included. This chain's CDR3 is CATSDRLAGPSL.

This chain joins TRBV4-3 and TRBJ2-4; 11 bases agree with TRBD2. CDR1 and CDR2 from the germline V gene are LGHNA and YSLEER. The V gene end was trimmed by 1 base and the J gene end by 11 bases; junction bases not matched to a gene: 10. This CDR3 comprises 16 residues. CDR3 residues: CASSQVLAGGTYVQYF. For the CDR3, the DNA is TGCGCCAGCAGCCAAGTTCTAGCGGGGGGCACGTACGTTCAGTACTTC.

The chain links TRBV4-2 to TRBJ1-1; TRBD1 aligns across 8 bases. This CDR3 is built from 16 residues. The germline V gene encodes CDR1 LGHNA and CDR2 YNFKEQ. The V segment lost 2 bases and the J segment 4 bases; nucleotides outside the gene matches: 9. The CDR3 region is CASSQSLDRVTTEAFF. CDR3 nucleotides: TGTGCCAGCAGCCAATCCCTGGACAGGGTGACCACTGAAGCTTTCTTT.

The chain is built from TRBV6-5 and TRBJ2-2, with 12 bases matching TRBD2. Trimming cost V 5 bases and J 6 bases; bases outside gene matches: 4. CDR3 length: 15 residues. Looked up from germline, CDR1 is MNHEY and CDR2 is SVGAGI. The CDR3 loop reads CASSGPSGGAGELFF. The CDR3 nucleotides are TGTGCCAGCAGTGGCCCTAGCGGGGGGGCCGGGGAGCTGTTTTTT.

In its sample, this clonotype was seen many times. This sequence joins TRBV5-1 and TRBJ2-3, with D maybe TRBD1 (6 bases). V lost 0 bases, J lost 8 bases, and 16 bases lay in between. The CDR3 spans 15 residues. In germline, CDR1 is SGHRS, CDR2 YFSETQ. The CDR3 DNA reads TGCGCCAGCAGCTTGGGAGGGGGACCCACCGGTACGCAGTATTTT. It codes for CASSLGGGPTGTQYF.

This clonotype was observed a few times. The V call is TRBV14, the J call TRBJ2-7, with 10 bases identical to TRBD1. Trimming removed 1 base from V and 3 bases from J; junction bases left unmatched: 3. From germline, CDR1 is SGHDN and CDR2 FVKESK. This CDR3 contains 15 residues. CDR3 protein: CASSQGGQGIYEQYV. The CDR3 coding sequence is TGTGCCAGCAGCCAAGGGGGACAGGGGATCTACGAGCAGTACGTC.

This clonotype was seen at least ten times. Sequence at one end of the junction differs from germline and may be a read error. CDR3: CASSQDLGGGTDTQYF. The CDR3 nucleotides read TGCGCCAGCAGCCAAGACCTGGGCGGGGGCACAGATACGCAGTATTTT. The chain links TRBV4-2 to TRBJ2-3; D may be TRBD2 (6 bases). The CDR3 has 16 residues. CDR1 and CDR2 (germline): LGHNA, YNFKEQ.

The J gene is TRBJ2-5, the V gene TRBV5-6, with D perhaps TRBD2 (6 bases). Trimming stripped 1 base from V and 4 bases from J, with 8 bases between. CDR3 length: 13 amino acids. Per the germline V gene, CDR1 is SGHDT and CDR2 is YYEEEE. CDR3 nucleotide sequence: TGTGCCAGCAGCTTGCGGGGACTAGAGACCCAGTACTTC. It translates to CASSLRGLETQYF.

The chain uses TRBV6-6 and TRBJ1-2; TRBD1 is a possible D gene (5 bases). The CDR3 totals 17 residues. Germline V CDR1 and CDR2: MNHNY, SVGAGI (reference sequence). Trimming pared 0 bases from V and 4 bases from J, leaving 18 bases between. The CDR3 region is CASSYSYRDLFGYGYTF. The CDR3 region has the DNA TGTGCCAGCAGTTACTCTTACCGGGACCTGTTCGGCTATGGCTACACCTTC.

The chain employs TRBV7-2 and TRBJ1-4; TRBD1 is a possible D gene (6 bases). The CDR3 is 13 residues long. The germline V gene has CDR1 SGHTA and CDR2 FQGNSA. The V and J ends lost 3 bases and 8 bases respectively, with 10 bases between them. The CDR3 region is CASSFQGREKLFF. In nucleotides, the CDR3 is TGTGCCAGCAGCTTTCAGGGGAGGGAAAAACTGTTTTTT. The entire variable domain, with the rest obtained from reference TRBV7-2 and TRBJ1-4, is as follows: GAGVSQSPSNKVTEKGKDVELRCDPISGHTALYWYRQSLGQGLEFLIYFQGNSAPDKSGLPSDRFSAERTGGSVSTLTIQRTQQEDSAVYLCASSFQGREKLFFGSGTQLSVL.

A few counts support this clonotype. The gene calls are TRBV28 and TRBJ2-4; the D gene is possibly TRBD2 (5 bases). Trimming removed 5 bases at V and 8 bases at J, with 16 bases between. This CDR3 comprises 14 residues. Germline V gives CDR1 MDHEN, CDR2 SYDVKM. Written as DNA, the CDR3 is TGTGCCAGCAGTATGGAGTGGGCCGGGGACATTCAGTACTTC. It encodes CASSMEWAGDIQYF.